This T cell receptor (beta chain) was documented in a study of regulatory T cells in long-lasting Graves disease. Study in general: Over 5 years of antithyroid drugs with positive TSH receptor antibodies was taken to mean persistent Graves' disease.

Time point noted: persistent/refractory GD, antithyroid drugs over 5 years with positive TRAb. The TCR library used RNA extracted from PBMCs. Arm-PCR of CDR3 regions with iRepertoire HTBI primers generated TCR beta libraries. TCRdb called the multiplex PCR reads again in MiXCR, with one record for every CDR3 protein. The sample contains roughly 360,000 distinct CDR3 sequences, approximately 23% of which appear only once. The specimen was peripheral blood mononuclear cells (PBMCs), collected when the disease was refractory, from a patient treated with antithyroid drugs. The receptor comes from a woman aged 40-49 years with Graves disease.

In nucleotides, the CDR3 is TGTGCCAGCAGTTCATTACAGGGAAAGCAGTACTTC. As protein: CASSSLQGKQYF. The genes are TRBV6-5 and TRBJ2-7, with D possibly TRBD1 on 6 matching bases. V gave up 4 bases and J gave up 8 bases, with 12 bases separating them. Germline V gene sequence: CDR1 MNHEY, CDR2 SVGAGI. This CDR3 contains 12 residues.